This is a list of T cell receptor beta chains from one sample in a study of T cells in localized non-small cell lung cancer. Sequenced by immunoSEQ multiplex PCR; TCRdb stores in-frame clones only, minus some. Among 40,000 to 50,000 clones listed, roughly 86% were seen once. Material: peripheral blood, obtained before any cancer treatment. The receptors shown here come from a woman aged 18 to 55 with stage III lung adenocarcinoma. Each CDR3 is given with its conserved first and last residue. Each record gives: D gene, V gene, J gene, clone size, CDR3 DNA, CDR3 protein. D genes are given only for firm matches. Expanded clones are given a class, and other clones once, few, many or no size at all.

NA	TRBV6-4	TRBJ2-2	NA	TGTGCCAGCAGTGCCGGCGAAGCCACCGGGGAGCTGTTTTTT	CASSAGEATGELFF
TRBD1	TRBV5-1	TRBJ1-3	NA	TGCGCCAGCAGGCAGGGGGCTTCTGGAAACACCATATATTTT	CASRQGASGNTIYF
TRBD1	TRBV6-1	TRBJ1-5	once	TGTGCCAGCAGTGAAGTGGGGTTAGGGACAGGGACCCTCTACGGCAATCAGCCCCAGCATTTT	CASSEVGLGTGTLYGNQPQHF
NA	TRBV13	TRBJ2-7	NA	TGTGCCAGCAGCTCGTCGGACGGGACCTACGAGCAGTACTTC	CASSSSDGTYEQYF
NA	TRBV7-3	TRBJ2-3	NA	TGTGCCAGCAGCAACCGGGCCACGGGGACAGATACGCAGTATTTT	CASSNRATGTDTQYF
NA	TRBV14	TRBJ2-7	once	TGTGCCAGCAGCCAAGTTGGCACCCCCTACGAGCAGTACTTC	CASSQVGTPYEQYF
NA	TRBV21-1	TRBJ2-7	NA	TGTGCCAGCAGCTTGCGGGGAGGGACACATCAACAGCAGTACTTC	CASSLRGGTHQQQYF
NA	TRBV5-4	TRBJ1-2	NA	TGTGCCCTCGCTCAGCTGGGGAGGGGATACTCGGGCTACACCTTC	CALAQLGRGYSGYTF
NA	TRBV5-1	TRBJ2-5	NA	TGCGCCAGCAGCTTGCCACAGGGTAGGCAAGAGACCCAGTACTTC	CASSLPQGRQETQYF
NA	TRBV18	TRBJ1-2	once	TGTGCCAGCTCACCACAGAACATCGCCCGTGGTGGCTACACCTTC	CASSPQNIARGGYTF
TRBD1	TRBV4-2	TRBJ1-2	NA	TGTGCCAGCAGCCTGACAGGGGGCGAGGGTTTTCGTGGCACCTTC	CASSLTGGEGFRGTF
TRBD1	TRBV19	TRBJ1-1	NA	TGTGCCAGTAGTGGGGGACAGGGGAACACTGAAGCTTTCTTT	CASSGGQGNTEAFF
TRBD1	TRBV4-1	TRBJ2-6	NA	TGCGCCAGCAGCCAGGCACTTTACAGGGGTAATGCTGGGGCCAACGTCCTGACTTTC	CASSQALYRGNAGANVLTF
TRBD2	TRBV6-1	TRBJ2-1	few	TGTGCCAGCAGTCCGACTAGCGGGGCGAACAATGAGCAGTTCTTC	CASSPTSGANNEQFF
TRBD1	TRBV5-1	TRBJ1-4	once	TGCGCCAGCAGCTTGACAGGGGGACCTGAAAAACTGTTTTTT	CASSLTGGPEKLFF
NA	TRBV7-6	TRBJ1-4	NA	TGTGCCAGCAGCTTAGTGGCGGGTGAAAAACTGTTTTTT	CASSLVAGEKLFF
NA	TRBV5-1	TRBJ1-3	once	TGCGCCAGCAGCCCGGGGACAACTGGAAACACCATATATTTT	CASSPGTTGNTIYF
TRBD1	TRBV5-1	TRBJ2-5	NA	TGCGCCAGCAGCTTGGTCGACAGGGTAGAGACCCAGTACTTC	CASSLVDRVETQYF
TRBD1	TRBV7-8	TRBJ2-2	NA	TGTGCCAGCAGCTCACAGACAGGGATGGGCACCGGGGAGCTGTTTTTT	CASSSQTGMGTGELFF
TRBD2	TRBV4-2	TRBJ2-3	NA	TGTGCCAGCAGCCGATCGGGGCAGCGGGGGGGAGTAGATACGCAGTATTTT	CASSRSGQRGGVDTQYF
NA	TRBV6-1	TRBJ2-7	NA	TGTGCCAGCAGTGAAGGCTGGGCGGGAACCTACGAGCAGTACTTC	CASSEGWAGTYEQYF
TRBD1	TRBV9	TRBJ1-4	NA	TGTGCCAGCAGCGCTACAGGGGCGATCTCAACTAATGAAAAACTGTTTTTT	CASSATGAISTNEKLFF
TRBD1	TRBV18	TRBJ2-3	NA	TGTGCCAGCTCCCTACAGGGGGCAACAGATACGCAGTATTTT	CASSLQGATDTQYF
TRBD1	TRBV13	TRBJ2-1	NA	TGTGCCAGCAGCTTACTTCCCAGGGGGCAGCAGTTCTTC	CASSLLPRGQQFF
NA	TRBV6-5	TRBJ1-1	NA	TGTGCCAGCAGTTACTCGGGCGTGAACACTGAAGCTTTCTTT	CASSYSGVNTEAFF
NA	TRBV6-6	TRBJ1-5	NA	TGTGCCAGCAACCGGGACACCTATCAGCCCCAGCATTTT	CASNRDTYQPQHF
NA	TRBV6-1	TRBJ1-2	few	TGTGCCAGCAGTGACTCGAGAGGCTACACCTTC	CASSDSRGYTF
NA	TRBV2	TRBJ2-7	NA	TGTGCCAGCAGTTCTCCGGGACTCAACTCCTACGAGCAGTACTTC	CASSSPGLNSYEQYF
NA	TRBV2	TRBJ2-6	few	TGTGCCAGCGCGTCAGGGGCTGGGGCCAACGTCCTGACTTTC	CASASGAGANVLTF
NA	TRBV7-9	TRBJ2-7	NA	TGTGCCAGCAGCCGCGCAGGGTTGGTCTCCTACGAGCAGTACTTC	CASSRAGLVSYEQYF
NA	TRBV18	TRBJ2-2	NA	TGTGCCAGCTCACCACTCTCGGGGCACACCGGGGAGCTGTTTTTT	CASSPLSGHTGELFF
NA	TRBV13	TRBJ1-1	medium-sized	TGTGCCAGCAGCTCCGGACACTCAAACCCTGAAGCTTTCTTT	CASSSGHSNPEAFF
NA	TRBV7-7	TRBJ1-5	once	TGTGCCAGCAGCTTAGGTACGAATCAGCCCCAGCATTTT	CASSLGTNQPQHF
TRBD1	TRBV6-6	TRBJ2-1	NA	TGTGCCAGCAGTATACCGGGACAGGGATACAATGAGCAGTTCTTC	CASSIPGQGYNEQFF
NA	TRBV5-5	TRBJ2-2	NA	TGTGCCAGCAGCTTAAGGGGTGGACTGAACACCGGGGAGCTGTTTTTT	CASSLRGGLNTGELFF
TRBD2	TRBV10-1	TRBJ2-5	few	TGCGCCAGCAGTTTTGAGCGGGGGGCCCGGGAGACCCAGTACTTC	CASSFERGARETQYF
NA	TRBV6-4	TRBJ2-1	NA	TGTGCCAGCAGTAAAAAGGGGGGGTCGTCTGCCAATGAGCAGTTCTTC	CASSKKGGSSANEQFF
NA	TRBV5-1	TRBJ2-7	once	TGCGCCAGCAGCGCCGACAGTCTCGACGAGCAGTACTTC	CASSADSLDEQYF
TRBD1	TRBV19	TRBJ1-1	NA	TGTGCCAGTAGGGTCCAGGACAGGGGACCTGAAGCTTTCTTT	CASRVQDRGPEAFF